Shown below are 3 T cell receptor beta chains from a single sample sequenced in a study of blood T cells in healthy people across ages. A second PCR, run for roughly 7 to 11 cycles, used a sample-barcoded 5' primer plus a J-beta primer mix. TCRdb analysed the 5' RACE reads with MiXCR anew, one entry per CDR3 protein. Seen here are 1.5 million to 2 million distinct CDR3 sequences, 28% observed once, and the top ten hold approximately 7.7%. Sequencing used blood. The receptors come from a woman in her twenties or thirties in good health.

The rearrangement joins TRBV20-1 to TRBJ2-1, with D perhaps matching TRBD2 (6 bases). From germline, CDR1 is DFQATT and CDR2 SNEGSKA (reference sequence). The V end was cut by 4 bases, the J end by 5 bases, with 15 bases between. CDR3 length: 14 amino acids. This CDR3 reads CSATGLSNDNEQFF. Here the CDR3 DNA reads TGCAGTGCTACGGGACTTTCGAATGACAATGAGCAGTTCTTC.

This clonotype occurred many times. The chain employs TRBV7-2 and TRBJ2-7, with D unresolved. V dropped 4 bases and J dropped 4 bases, with 11 bases sitting between them. The CDR3 loop spans 13 amino acids. Germline CDR1 reads SGHTA; CDR2 reads FQGNSA. The CDR3 bases are TGTGCCAGCAGCTCCTACCTGGGATACGAGCAGTACTTC. It is translated as CASSSYLGYEQYF.

This clonotype turned up a few times. The chain combines TRBV7-2 with TRBJ1-2, with D possibly being TRBD1 (6 bases). The CDR3 spans 16 residues. Germline V gene data show CDR1 as SGHTA and CDR2 as FQGNSA. Trimming removed 5 bases from V and 0 bases from J, with 16 bases in between. CDR3 region: CASSLGRTESNYGYTF. DNA for the CDR3: TGTGCCAGCAGCCTTGGGAGGACAGAATCTAACTATGGCTACACCTTC.